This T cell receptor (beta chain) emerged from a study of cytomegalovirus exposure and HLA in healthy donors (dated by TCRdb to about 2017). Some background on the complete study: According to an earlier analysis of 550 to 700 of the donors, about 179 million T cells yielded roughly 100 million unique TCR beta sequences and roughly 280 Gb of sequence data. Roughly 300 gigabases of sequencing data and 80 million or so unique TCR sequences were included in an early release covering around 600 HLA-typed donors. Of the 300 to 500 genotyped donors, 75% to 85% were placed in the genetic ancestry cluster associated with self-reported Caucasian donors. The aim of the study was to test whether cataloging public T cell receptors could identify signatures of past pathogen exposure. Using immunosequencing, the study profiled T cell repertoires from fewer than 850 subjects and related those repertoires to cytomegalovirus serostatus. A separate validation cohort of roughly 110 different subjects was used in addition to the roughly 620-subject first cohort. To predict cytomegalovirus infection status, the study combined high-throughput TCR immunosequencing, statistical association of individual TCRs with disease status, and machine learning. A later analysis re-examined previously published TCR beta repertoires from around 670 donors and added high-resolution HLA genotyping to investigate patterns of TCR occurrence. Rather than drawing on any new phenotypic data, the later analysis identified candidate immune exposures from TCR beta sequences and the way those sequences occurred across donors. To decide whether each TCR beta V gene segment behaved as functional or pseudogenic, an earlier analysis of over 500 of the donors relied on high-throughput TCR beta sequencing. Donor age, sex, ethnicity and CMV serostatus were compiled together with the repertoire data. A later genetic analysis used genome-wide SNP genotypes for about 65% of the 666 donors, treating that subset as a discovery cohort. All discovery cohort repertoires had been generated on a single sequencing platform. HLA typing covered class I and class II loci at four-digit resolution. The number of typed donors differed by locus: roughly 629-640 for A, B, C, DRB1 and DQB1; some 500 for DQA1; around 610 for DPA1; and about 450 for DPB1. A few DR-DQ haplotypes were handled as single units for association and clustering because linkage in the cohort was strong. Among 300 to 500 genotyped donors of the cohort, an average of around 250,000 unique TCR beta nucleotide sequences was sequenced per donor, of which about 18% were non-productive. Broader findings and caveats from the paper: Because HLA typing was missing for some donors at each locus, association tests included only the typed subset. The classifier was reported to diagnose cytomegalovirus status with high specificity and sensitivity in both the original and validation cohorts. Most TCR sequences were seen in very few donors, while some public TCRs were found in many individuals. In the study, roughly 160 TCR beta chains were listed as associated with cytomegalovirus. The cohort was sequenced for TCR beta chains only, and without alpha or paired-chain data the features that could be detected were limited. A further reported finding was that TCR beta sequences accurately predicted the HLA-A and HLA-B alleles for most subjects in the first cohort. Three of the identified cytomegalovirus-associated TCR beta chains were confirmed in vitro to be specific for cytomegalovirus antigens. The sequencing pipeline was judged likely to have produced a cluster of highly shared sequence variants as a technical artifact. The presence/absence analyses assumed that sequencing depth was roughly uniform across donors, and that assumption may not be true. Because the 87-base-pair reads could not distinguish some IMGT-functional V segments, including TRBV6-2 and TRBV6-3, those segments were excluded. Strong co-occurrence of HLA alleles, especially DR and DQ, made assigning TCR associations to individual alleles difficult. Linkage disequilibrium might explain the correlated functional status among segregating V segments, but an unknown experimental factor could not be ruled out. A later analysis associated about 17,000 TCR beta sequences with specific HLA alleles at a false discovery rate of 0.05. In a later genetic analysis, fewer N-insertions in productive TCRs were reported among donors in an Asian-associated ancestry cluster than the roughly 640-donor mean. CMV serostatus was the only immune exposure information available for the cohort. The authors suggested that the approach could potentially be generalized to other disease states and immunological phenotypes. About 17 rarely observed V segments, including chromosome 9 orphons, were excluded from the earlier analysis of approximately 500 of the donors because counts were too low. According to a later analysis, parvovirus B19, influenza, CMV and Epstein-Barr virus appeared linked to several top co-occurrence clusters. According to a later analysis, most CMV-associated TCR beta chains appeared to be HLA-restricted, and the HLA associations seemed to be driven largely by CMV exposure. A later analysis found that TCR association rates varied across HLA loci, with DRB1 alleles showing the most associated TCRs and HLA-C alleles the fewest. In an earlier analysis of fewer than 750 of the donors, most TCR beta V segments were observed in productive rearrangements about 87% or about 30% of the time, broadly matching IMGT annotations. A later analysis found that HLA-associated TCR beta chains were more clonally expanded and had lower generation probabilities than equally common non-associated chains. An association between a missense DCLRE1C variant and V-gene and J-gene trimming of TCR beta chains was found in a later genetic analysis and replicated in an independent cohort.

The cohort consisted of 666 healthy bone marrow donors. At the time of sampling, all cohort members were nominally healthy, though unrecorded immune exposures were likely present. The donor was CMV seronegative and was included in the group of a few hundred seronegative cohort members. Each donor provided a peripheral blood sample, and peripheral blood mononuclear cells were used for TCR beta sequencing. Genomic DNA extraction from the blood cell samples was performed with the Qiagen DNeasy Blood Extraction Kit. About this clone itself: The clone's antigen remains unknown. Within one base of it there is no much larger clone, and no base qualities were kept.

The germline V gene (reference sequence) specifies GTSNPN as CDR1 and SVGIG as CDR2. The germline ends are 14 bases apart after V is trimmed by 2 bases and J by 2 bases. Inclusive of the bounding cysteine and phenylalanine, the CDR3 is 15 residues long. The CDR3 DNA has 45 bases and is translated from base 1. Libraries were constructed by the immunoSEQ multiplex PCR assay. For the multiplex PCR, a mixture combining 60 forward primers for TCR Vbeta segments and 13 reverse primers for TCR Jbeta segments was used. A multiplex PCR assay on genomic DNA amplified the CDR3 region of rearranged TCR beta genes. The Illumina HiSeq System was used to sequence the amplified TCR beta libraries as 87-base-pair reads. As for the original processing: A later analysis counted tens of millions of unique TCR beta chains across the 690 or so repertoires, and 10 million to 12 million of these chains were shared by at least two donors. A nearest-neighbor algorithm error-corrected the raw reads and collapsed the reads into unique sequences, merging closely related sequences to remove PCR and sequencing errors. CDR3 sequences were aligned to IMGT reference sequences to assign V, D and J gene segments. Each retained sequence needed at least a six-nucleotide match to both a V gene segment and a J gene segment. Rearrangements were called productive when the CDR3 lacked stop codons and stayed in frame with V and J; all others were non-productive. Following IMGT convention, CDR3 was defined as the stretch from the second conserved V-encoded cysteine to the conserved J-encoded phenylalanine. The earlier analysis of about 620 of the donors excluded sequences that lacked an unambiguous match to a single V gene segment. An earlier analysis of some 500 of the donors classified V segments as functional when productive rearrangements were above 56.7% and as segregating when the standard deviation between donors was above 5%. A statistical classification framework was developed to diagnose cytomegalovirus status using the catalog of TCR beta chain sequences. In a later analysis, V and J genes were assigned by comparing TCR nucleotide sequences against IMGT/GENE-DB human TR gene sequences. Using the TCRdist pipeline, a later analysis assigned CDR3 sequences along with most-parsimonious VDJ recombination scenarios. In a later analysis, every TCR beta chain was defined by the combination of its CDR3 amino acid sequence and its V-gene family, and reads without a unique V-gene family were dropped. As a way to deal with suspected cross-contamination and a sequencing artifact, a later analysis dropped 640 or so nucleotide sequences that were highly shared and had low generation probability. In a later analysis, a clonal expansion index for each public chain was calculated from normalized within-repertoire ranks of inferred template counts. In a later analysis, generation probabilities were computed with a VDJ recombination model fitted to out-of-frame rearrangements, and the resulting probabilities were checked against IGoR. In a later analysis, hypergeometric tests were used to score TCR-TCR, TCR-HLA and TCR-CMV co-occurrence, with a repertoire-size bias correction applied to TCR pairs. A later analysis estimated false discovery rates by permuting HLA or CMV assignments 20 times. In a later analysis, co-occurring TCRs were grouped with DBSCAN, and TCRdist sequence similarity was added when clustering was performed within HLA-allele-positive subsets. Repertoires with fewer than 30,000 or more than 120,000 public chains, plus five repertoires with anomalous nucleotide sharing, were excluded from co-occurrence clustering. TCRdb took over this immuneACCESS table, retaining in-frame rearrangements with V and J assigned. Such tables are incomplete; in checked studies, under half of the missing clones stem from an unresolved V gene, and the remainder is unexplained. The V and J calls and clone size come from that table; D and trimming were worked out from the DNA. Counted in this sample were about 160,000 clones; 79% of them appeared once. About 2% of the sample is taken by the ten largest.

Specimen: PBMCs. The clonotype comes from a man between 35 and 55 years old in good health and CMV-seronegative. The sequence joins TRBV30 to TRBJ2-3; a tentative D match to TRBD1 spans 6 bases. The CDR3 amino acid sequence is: CAWSLRGHPTDTQYF. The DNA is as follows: TGTGCCTGGAGTCTCAGGGGACACCCCACAGATACGCAGTATTTT.